The clone carrying this T cell receptor beta chain has just one count. The record originates from a study of T cell changes during pregnancy in multiple sclerosis. Using immunoSEQ multiplex PCR, the repertoire was profiled, and TCRdb retains in-frame clones only, with some absent. The sample contains 65,000 to 85,000 clones, 85% to 95% of which appear only once. The V gene lost 3 bases and the J gene lost 6 bases, with 23 bases spanning the gap. Germline CDR1 is SQVTM and CDR2 is ANQGSEA. The CDR3 covers 17 residues. The source of this sequence is a female donor with multiple sclerosis, enrolled in a pregnancy study. The genes are TRBV29-1 and TRBJ1-4; the D is unclear. Sample: CD4+ T cells from peripheral blood mononuclear cells, taken after pregnancy. DNA of the CDR3: TGCAGCGTTGATAAGCCCTCAGACCACCGCGGGGATGAAAAACTGTTTTTT. Translation gives CSVDKPSDHRGDEKLFF.